These 25 T cell receptor beta chains came from one sample sequenced in a study of T cell responses to AZD1222 COVID-19 vaccine. The data were produced by immunoSEQ multiplex PCR, yet TCRdb's version contains in-frame clones alone and is incomplete. The top ten hold less than 6.5% of the sample, which has some 70,000 clones, around 82% seen once. The specimen was peripheral blood, collected on day 0 of AZD1222 vaccination. These receptors were collected from an adult in good health.

A single count supports this clone. The chain couples TRBV7-9 to TRBJ1-5; D call uncertain. This CDR3 has 10 amino acids. Trimming pared 5 bases from V and 6 bases from J, leaving 2 bases between. CDR1 and CDR2 (germline): SEHNR, FQNEAQ (reference sequence). CDR3 loop: CASSPQPQHF. The CDR3 DNA reads as TGTGCCAGCAGCCCTCAGCCCCAGCATTTT.

This clone was seen once. The chain links TRBV4-2 to TRBJ2-2; D is undetermined. Trimming shortened V by 3 bases and J by 2 bases, and 1 base separated the two germline ends. The CDR3 sequence is 12 residues long. CDR1 is LGHNA, CDR2 YNFKEQ, per germline. In DNA form, the CDR3 reads TGTGCCAGCAGCCACAACACCGGGGAGCTGTTTTTT. Translating gives CASSHNTGELFF.

This clone was counted a few times. The gene calls are TRBV5-4 and TRBJ1-5, with D maybe TRBD1 (5 bases). This CDR3 has 13 amino acids. Per the germline V gene, CDR1 is SGHNT and CDR2 is YYREEE (reference sequence). Between the trimmed V and J ends, which lost 1 base and 9 bases, there was a span of 11 bases. As DNA, the CDR3 is TGTGCCAGCAGCTTGCGGGGCGCGGGGCCCCAGCATTTT. As protein: CASSLRGAGPQHF. The variable domain in full, completed from reference TRBV5-4 and TRBJ1-5, reads ETGVTQSPTHLIKTRGQQVTLRCSSQSGHNTVSWYQQALGQGPQFIFQYYREEENGRGNFPPRFSGLQFPNYSSELNVNALELDDSALYLCASSLRGAGPQHFGDGTRLSIL.

The chain joins TRBV21-1 to TRBJ2-1; TRBD2, the table's D call, lacks a check against the DNA. TRBV21-1 is noted as a pseudogene. This CDR3 has 16 residues. The CDR3 nucleotides read TGTGCCAGCAGCAAAGTAACCCATTCCCGCGGGAATGAGCAGTTCTTC. Protein product: CASSKVTHSRGNEQFF.

The chain couples TRBV4-3 to TRBJ2-1, with unresolved D. The CDR3 consists of 13 residues. The germline V and J ends were trimmed by 3 bases and 5 bases, with 8 bases remaining between them. CDR1 and CDR2 from the germline V gene are LGHNA and YSLEER. The CDR3 region is CASSQATHNEQFF. The CDR3 DNA reads TGCGCCAGCAGCCAGGCTACACACAATGAGCAGTTCTTC.

There are a few counts of this clone. The chain is built from TRBV7-6 and TRBJ2-7, with 9 bases lining up with TRBD1. The CDR3 is 14 amino acids. V trimming: 3 bases; J trimming: 3 bases; junction bases outside the gene matches: 3. Per the germline V gene, CDR1 is SGHVS and CDR2 is FNYEAQ. CDR3 coding DNA: TGTGCCAGCAGCTTGGGACAGGGCGTCTACGAGCAGTACTTC. Its translation is CASSLGQGVYEQYF. The full variable domain, completed using reference TRBV7-6 and TRBJ2-7, is GAGVSQSPRYKVTKRGQDVALRCDPISGHVSLYWYRQALGQGPEFLTYFNYEAQQDKSGLPNDRFSAERPEGSISTLTIQRTEQRDSAMYRCASSLGQGVYEQYFGPGTRLTVT.

The chain links TRBV29-1 to TRBJ2-7; D gene unclear. Germline lookup yields CDR1 SQVTM and CDR2 ANQGSEA. V was pared by 1 base and J by 0 bases, with 4 bases between. The CDR3 is 12 residues long. The CDR3 DNA is TGCAGCGTTGAAGGGAGCTCCTACGAGCAGTACTTC. Its protein is CSVEGSSYEQYF.

The chain carries TRBV25-1 and TRBJ2-7; the D is unclear. Between the trimmed V and J ends, which lost 11 bases and 3 bases, there was a span of 23 bases. The CDR3 contains 15 residues. The germline V gene encodes CDR1 MGHDK and CDR2 SYGVNS. In DNA form, the CDR3 reads TGTGCCGGCGTGCAGAAAAGGCTGGACGGCTACGAGCAGTACTTC. Amino acids: CAGVQKRLDGYEQYF.

The chain couples TRBV12-3 or TRBV12-4 to TRBJ2-7, with 8 bases matching TRBD1. The CDR3 totals 13 residues. V lost 6 bases to trimming and J lost 4 bases; unmatched junction nucleotides: 5. The CDR3 loop is CASRQGAAYEQYF. CDR3 sequence (DNA): TGTGCCAGCAGGCAGGGGGCGGCGTACGAGCAGTACTTC.

This clone appeared once. The genes are TRBV7-9 and TRBJ1-1; 7 bases are shared with TRBD1. CDR1 is SEHNR and CDR2 is FQNEAQ in the germline V gene (reference sequence). The CDR3 length is 15 residues. Losses at the gene ends were 4 bases for V and 2 bases for J; bases not matched to a gene: 7. The CDR3 is CASSSARGANTEAFF. The CDR3 region has the DNA TGTGCCAGCAGCTCAGCCAGGGGGGCCAACACTGAAGCTTTCTTT.

The V call is TRBV5-1, the J call TRBJ1-3; tentative D call: TRBD1 (5 bases). From germline, CDR1 is SGHRS and CDR2 YFSETQ. This CDR3 spans 14 amino acids. V lost 5 bases, J lost 2 bases, and 11 bases lay in between. This CDR3 is CASSEGRAGNTIYF. The DNA for the CDR3 is TGCGCCAGCAGTGAAGGCAGGGCTGGAAACACCATATATTTT.

The chain carries TRBV6-5 and TRBJ1-1; D not resolved. This CDR3 has 11 residues. CDR1 MNHEY and CDR2 SVGAGI come from the germline V gene. Trimming shortened V by 5 bases and J by 7 bases, and 8 bases separated the two germline ends. The CDR3 protein is CASSLGGEAFF. The DNA for the CDR3 is TGTGCCAGCAGTCTTGGTGGTGAAGCTTTCTTT.

The chain recombines TRBV5-1 with TRBJ2-3; D might be TRBD1 (5 bases). This CDR3 region has 16 residues. The germline V gene encodes CDR1 SGHRS and CDR2 YFSETQ. Trimming stripped 3 bases from V and 0 bases from J, with 14 bases between. CDR3 amino acids: CASSSLTVGSTDTQYF. The CDR3 bases are TGCGCCAGCAGCTCCCTGACAGTCGGGAGCACAGATACGCAGTATTTT.

V usage is TRBV21-1 and J usage is TRBJ2-7. TRBV21-1 is classified as a pseudogene. The CDR3 totals 14 residues. The CDR3 region has the DNA TGTGCCAGCACTGTTAAGGACGGCTCCTACGAGCAGTACTTC. Translating it yields CASTVKDGSYEQYF.

In its sample, this clone was seen once. The V gene is TRBV7-6, the J gene TRBJ2-7, with D perhaps matching TRBD1 (7 bases). Trimming removed 0 bases from V and 2 bases from J, with 11 bases in between. Germline values: CDR1 SGHVS, CDR2 FNYEAQ. The CDR3 has 15 residues. As DNA, the CDR3 is TGTGCCAGCAGCTTAGCTGCAGGGGGGCCCTACGAGCAGTACTTC. Translation gives CASSLAAGGPYEQYF.

V gene TRBV11-2 combines with J gene TRBJ1-1; tentative D call: TRBD1 (5 bases). V was clipped by 3 bases and J by 7 bases, with 12 bases between them. There are 13 residues in the CDR3. Germline loops: CDR1 SGHAT, CDR2 FQNNGV. The CDR3 region is CASSFREESEAFF. CDR3 sequence (DNA): TGTGCCAGCAGCTTCAGGGAAGAGAGTGAAGCTTTCTTT.

This clone was seen a handful of times. The genes are TRBV3-1 (or the pseudogene TRBV3-2) and TRBJ1-1; D not certain. V shed 1 base and J shed 3 bases, with 9 bases lying between them. The CDR3 totals 14 residues. Germline V gives CDR1 LGHDT, CDR2 YNNKEL (reference sequence). CDR3 bases: TGTGCCAGCAGCCAAGCCTTGAGGGACACTGAAGCTTTCTTT. Protein sequence: CASSQALRDTEAFF.

This clone was seen a few times. The chain combines TRBV5-4 with TRBJ2-7, with 7 bases aligning to TRBD2. V shed 5 bases, J shed 4 bases, and the junction held 15 bases outside the gene matches. The germline V gene encodes CDR1 SGHNT and CDR2 YYREEE (reference sequence). The CDR3 is 16 amino acids. This CDR3 is CASSSLGAGVQYEQYF. The CDR3 nucleotides are TGTGCCAGCAGTTCATTAGGCGCGGGGGTTCAGTACGAGCAGTACTTC.

J is TRBJ1-3 and V is TRBV6-5, with 7 bases fitting TRBD1. The CDR3 is made up of 15 amino acids. J lost 0 bases, V lost 6 bases, and 5 bases had no gene match. Per germline, CDR1 MNHEY and CDR2 SVGAGI. The CDR3 loop reads CASRETGNSGNTIYF. Here the CDR3 DNA reads TGTGCCAGCAGGGAGACAGGGAACTCTGGAAACACCATATATTTT.

The rearrangement joins TRBV7-9 to TRBJ1-2, with D unclear. The germline CDR1 and CDR2 sequences are SEHNR and FQNEAQ (reference sequence). This CDR3 contains 13 residues. The V end lost 1 base, the J end lost 6 bases, and 9 bases lay between the germline ends. The CDR3: CASSLGTLHGYTF. In nucleotides, the CDR3 is TGTGCCAGCAGCTTAGGAACTCTCCATGGCTACACCTTC.

CDR3 nucleotides: TGTGCAAGTCCCCGATCGGACAAGTTTGCTTGCTACACCTTC. This encodes CASPRSDKFACYTF. V and J are TRBV12-2 and TRBJ1-2; TRBD1 reflects the table's D call only, with no check against the DNA. TRBV12-2 is a pseudogene. CDR3 length equals 14 residues.

This chain links TRBV6-5 with TRBJ1-1, with no clear D. The CDR3 sequence is 15 residues long. The V and J ends lost 0 bases and 1 base respectively, with 9 bases between them. Germline CDR1 and CDR2: MNHEY and SVGAGI. This CDR3 is CASSYSAVPNTEAFF. CDR3 bases: TGTGCCAGCAGTTACTCCGCTGTCCCGAACACTGAAGCTTTCTTT.

The V and J genes are TRBV28 and TRBJ1-5; D is undetermined. CDR1 is MDHEN and CDR2 is SYDVKM in the germline V gene. V lost 5 bases and J 5 bases, leaving 10 bases between the germline ends. CDR3 length equals 13 residues. The CDR3 nucleotides read TGTGCCAGCAGTCCTTTCGGGCATCAGCCCCAGCATTTT. Amino acids: CASSPFGHQPQHF.

A note on this clone: Because the CDR3's place on the DNA is in doubt, the DNA is left out and the CDR3 is given as listed by TCRdb. The rearrangement uses TRBV21-1 and TRBJ1-1. TRBV21-1 is a pseudogene. The CDR3 has 17 residues if both end residues are counted. The CDR3 protein is CAVYLGVKLSLDKAPDF.

The chain carries TRBV7-2 and TRBJ1-5; TRBD1 matches at 10 bases. This CDR3 contains 15 residues. Germline V CDR1 and CDR2: SGHTA, FQGNSA. V dropped 5 bases and J dropped 6; count of bases not matched to a gene: 7. The DNA of the CDR3 is TGTGCCAGCAGCGCCGGGACAGGGGTTGGTCAGCCCCAGCATTTT. Protein: CASSAGTGVGQPQHF. The full variable domain, with the rest looked up from reference TRBV7-2 and TRBJ1-5, is GAGVSQSPSNKVTEKGKDVELRCDPISGHTALYWYRQSLGQGLEFLIYFQGNSAPDKSGLPSDRFSAERTGGSVSTLTIQRTQQEDSAVYLCASSAGTGVGQPQHFGDGTRLSIL.